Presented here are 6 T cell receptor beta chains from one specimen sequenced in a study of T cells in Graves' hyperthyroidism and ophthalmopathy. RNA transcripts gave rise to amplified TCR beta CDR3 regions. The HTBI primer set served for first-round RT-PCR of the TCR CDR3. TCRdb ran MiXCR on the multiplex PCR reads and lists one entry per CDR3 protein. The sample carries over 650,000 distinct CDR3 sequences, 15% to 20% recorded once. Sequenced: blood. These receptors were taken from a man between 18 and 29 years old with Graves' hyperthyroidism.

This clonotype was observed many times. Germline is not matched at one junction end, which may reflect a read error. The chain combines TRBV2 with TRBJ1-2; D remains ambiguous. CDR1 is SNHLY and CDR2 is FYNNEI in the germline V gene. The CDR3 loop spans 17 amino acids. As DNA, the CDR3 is TGTGCCGGCAGTGAACGGGCCGGCAGGCAACACAACTATGGCTACACCTTC. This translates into CAGSERAGRQHNYGYTF.

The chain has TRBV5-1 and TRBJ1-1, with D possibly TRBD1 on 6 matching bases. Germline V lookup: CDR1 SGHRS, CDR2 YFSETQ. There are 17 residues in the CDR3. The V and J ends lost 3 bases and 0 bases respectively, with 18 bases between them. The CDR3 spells CASSYWQGQIMNTEAFF. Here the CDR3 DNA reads TGCGCCAGCAGCTACTGGCAAGGACAGATCATGAACACTGAAGCTTTCTTT.

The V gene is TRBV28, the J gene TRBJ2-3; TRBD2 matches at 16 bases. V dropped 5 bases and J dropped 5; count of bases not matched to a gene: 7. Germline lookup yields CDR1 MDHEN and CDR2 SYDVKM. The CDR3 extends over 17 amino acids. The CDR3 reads CASSRPGLAGGGDTQYF. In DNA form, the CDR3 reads TGTGCCAGCAGTAGGCCGGGACTAGCGGGAGGGGGAGATACGCAGTATTTT. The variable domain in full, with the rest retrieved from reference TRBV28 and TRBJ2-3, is DVKVTQSSRYLVKRTGEKVFLECVQDMDHENMFWYRQDPGLGLRLIYFSYDVKMKEKGDIPEGYSVSREKKERFSLILESASTNQTSMYLCASSRPGLAGGGDTQYFGPGTRLTVL.

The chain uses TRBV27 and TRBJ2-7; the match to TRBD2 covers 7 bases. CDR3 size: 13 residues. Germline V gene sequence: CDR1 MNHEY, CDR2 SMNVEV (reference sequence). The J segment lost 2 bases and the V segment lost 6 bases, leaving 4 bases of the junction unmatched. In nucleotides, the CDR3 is TGTGCCAGCAGGCGGGAGCGACCCTACGAGCAGTACTTC. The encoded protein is CASRRERPYEQYF.

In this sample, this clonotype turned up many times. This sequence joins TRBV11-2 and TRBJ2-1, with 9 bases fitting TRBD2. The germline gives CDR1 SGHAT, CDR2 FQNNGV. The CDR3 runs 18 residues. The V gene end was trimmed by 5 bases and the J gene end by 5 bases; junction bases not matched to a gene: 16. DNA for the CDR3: TGTGCCAGCAGCCCCCGGGGTTATAGCGGGAGAGGTCACAATGAGCAGTTCTTC. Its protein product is CASSPRGYSGRGHNEQFF. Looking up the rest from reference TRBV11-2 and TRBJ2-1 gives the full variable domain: EAGVAQSPRYKIIEKRQSVAFWCNPISGHATLYWYQQILGQGPKLLIQFQNNGVVDDSQLPKDRFSAERLKGVDSTLKIQPAKLEDSAVYLCASSPRGYSGRGHNEQFFGPGTRLTVL.

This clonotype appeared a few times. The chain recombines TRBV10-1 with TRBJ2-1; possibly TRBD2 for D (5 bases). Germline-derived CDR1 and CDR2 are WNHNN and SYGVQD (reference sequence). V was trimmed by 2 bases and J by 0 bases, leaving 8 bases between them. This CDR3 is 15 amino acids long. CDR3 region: CASSEKRSSYNEQFF. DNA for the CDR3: TGCGCCAGCAGTGAGAAGCGGAGCTCCTACAATGAGCAGTTCTTC.